This TCR beta chain is from a study of blood T cell repertoires in COVID-19. Whole-study context: COVID-19 samples, acute and convalescent, were from the United States, Italy and Spain. T cells, B-cell-depleted T cells, or PBMCs provided the cDNA or gDNA that served as material.

Per the study methods: Estimated nucleated cell counts came from reference gene primer amplification. Profiled with immunoSEQ multiplex PCR; TCRdb holds only in-frame clones, not every one. V and J calls and clone size come straight from that table; D and trimming were deduced from the DNA. Here the sample spans roughly 190,000 clones, 75% to 90% being singletons. The CDR3 spans 11 residues. Trimming took off 8 bases at V and 6 bases at J, with 12 bases between the two ends. Germline CDR1 GTSNPN, CDR2 SVGIG (reference sequence). The chain carries TRBV30 and TRBJ2-3; D possibly corresponds to TRBD1 (7 bases). Sequences were obtained from peripheral blood. This clonotype was obtained from a middle-aged woman with acute or convalescent COVID-19. The CDR3 sequence: CAGRGADTQYF. The CDR3 DNA follows: TGTGCCGGCAGGGGGGCGGATACGCAGTATTTT.